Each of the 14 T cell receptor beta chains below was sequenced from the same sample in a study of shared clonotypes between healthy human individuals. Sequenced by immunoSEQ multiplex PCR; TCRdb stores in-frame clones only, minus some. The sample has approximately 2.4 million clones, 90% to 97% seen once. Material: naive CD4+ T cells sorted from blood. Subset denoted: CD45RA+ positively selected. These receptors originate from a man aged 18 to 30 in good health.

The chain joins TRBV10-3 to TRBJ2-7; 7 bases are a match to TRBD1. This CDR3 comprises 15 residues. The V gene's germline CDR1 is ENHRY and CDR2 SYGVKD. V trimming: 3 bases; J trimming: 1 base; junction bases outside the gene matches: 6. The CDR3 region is CAISDRDSESYEQYF. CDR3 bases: TGTGCCATCAGTGACCGGGACAGCGAGTCCTACGAGCAGTACTTC.

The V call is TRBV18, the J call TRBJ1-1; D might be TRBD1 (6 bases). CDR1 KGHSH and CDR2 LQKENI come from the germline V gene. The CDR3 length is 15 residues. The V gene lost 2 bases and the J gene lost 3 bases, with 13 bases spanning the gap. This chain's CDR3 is CASSPVAGADTEAFF. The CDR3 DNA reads TGTGCCAGCTCACCAGTCGCAGGGGCGGACACTGAAGCTTTCTTT.

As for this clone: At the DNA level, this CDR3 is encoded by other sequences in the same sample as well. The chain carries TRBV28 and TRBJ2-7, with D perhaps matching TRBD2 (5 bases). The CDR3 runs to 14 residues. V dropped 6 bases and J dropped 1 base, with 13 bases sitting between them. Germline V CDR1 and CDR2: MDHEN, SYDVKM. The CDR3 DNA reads TGTGCCAGCAGCCCCGGAGGCGGATCCTACGAGCAGTACTTC. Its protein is CASSPGGGSYEQYF.

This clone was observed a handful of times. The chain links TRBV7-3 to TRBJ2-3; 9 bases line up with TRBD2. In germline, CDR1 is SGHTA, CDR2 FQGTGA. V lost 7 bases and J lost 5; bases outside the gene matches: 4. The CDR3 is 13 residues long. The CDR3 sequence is CASTSGVGDTQYF. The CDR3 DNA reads TGTGCCAGCACTAGCGGGGTGGGAGATACGCAGTATTTT.

The chain's CDR3 is CAWSLGQAGGQPQHF. The CDR3 bases are TGTGCCTGGAGTCTCGGACAGGCCGGCGGTCAGCCCCAGCATTTT. The J gene is TRBJ1-5, the V gene TRBV30; 7 bases fit TRBD1. J was trimmed by 6 bases and V by 2 bases; bases with no gene match: 10. This CDR3 region has 15 residues. Per the germline V gene, CDR1 is GTSNPN and CDR2 is SVGIG (reference sequence).

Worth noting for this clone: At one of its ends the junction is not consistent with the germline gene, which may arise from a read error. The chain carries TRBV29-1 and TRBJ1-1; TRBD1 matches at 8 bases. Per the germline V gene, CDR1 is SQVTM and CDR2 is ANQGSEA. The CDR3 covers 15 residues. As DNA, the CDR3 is TGCAGCGTGGAAGGACAGGGTGGGAAGAACACTGAAGCTTTCTTT. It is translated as CSVEGQGGKNTEAFF.

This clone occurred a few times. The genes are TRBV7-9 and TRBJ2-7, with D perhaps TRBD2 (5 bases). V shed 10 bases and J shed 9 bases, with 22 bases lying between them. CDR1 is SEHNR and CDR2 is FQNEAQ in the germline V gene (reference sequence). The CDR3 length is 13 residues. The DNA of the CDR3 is TGTGCCACCCTAAAGGGTGAGGGATTTGGGCAGTACTTC. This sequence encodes CATLKGEGFGQYF. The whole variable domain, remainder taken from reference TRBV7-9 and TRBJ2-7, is DTGVSQNPRHKITKRGQNVTFRCDPISEHNRLYWYRQTLGQGPEFLTYFQNEAQLEKSRLLSDRFSAERPKGSFSTLEIQRTEQGDSAMYLCATLKGEGFGQYFGPGTRLTVT.

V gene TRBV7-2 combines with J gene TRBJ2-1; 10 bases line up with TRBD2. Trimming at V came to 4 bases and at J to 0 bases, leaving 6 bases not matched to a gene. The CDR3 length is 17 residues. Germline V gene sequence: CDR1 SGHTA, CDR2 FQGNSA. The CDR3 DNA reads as TGTGCCAGCAGCTCCGGCGCTAGCGGGAGCTCCTACAATGAGCAGTTCTTC. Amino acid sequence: CASSSGASGSSYNEQFF. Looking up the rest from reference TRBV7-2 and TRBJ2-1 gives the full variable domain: GAGVSQSPSNKVTEKGKDVELRCDPISGHTALYWYRQSLGQGLEFLIYFQGNSAPDKSGLPSDRFSAERTGGSVSTLTIQRTQQEDSAVYLCASSSGASGSSYNEQFFGPGTRLTVL.

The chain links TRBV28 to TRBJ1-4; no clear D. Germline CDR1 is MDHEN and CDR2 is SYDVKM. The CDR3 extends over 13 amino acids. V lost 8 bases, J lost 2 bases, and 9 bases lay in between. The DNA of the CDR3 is TGTGCCAGCGCGGCGGCGACTAATGAAAAACTGTTTTTT. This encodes CASAAATNEKLFF. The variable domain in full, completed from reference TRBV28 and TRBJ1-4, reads DVKVTQSSRYLVKRTGEKVFLECVQDMDHENMFWYRQDPGLGLRLIYFSYDVKMKEKGDIPEGYSVSREKKERFSLILESASTNQTSMYLCASAAATNEKLFFGSGTQLSVL.

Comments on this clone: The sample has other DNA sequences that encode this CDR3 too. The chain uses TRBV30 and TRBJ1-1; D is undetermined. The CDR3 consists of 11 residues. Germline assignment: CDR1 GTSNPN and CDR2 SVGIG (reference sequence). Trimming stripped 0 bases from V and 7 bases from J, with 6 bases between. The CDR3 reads CAWSVKSEAFF. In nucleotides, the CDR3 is TGTGCCTGGAGTGTAAAGAGTGAAGCTTTCTTT.

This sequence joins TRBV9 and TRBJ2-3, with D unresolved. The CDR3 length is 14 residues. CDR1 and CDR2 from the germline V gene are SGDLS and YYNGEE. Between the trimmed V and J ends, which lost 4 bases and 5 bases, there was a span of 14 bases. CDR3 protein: CASSSEYAGDTQYF. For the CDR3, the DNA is TGTGCCAGCAGCTCAGAGTACGCCGGAGATACGCAGTATTTT.

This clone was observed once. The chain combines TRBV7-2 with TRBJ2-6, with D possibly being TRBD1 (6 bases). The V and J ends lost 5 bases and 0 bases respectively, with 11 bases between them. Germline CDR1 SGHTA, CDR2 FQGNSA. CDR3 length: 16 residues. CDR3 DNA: TGTGCCAGCAGCCTCCACAGGGCCTCTGGGGCCAACGTCCTGACTTTC. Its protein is CASSLHRASGANVLTF.

The CDR3 region is CASSYSDRLEQYF. CDR3 sequence (DNA): TGTGCCAGCAGTTATTCGGACAGGCTAGAGCAGTACTTC. J is TRBJ2-7 and V is TRBV6-5; 7 bases align to TRBD1. Germline V gene sequence: CDR1 MNHEY, CDR2 SVGAGI. The V gene end was trimmed by 3 bases and the J gene end by 7 bases; junction bases not matched to a gene: 6. CDR3 length: 13 residues.

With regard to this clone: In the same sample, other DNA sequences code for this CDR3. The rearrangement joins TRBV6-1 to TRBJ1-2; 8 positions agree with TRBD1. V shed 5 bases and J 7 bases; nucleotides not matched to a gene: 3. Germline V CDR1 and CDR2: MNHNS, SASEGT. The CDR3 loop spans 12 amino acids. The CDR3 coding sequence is TGTGCCAGCAGTCAGGGGGCGCGTGGCTACACCTTC. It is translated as CASSQGARGYTF.